The following is a T cell receptor beta chain sequence with its context. This sample was included in a study of blood T cell repertoires in COVID-19. Study-level information: Italy, Spain and the United States were the sources of the convalescent and acute COVID-19 samples. Sample material is recorded as cDNA or gDNA derived from T cells, B-cell-depleted T cells, or PBMCs.

Seattle's enrolled individuals joined amid active infection and were then monitored longitudinally. Germline V gene lookup returns CDR1 SQVTM and CDR2 ANQGSEA. V was shortened by 7 bases and J by 3 bases, with 12 bases between the two germline ends. CDR3 length: 13 amino acids. In the original workflow: Amplification from reference gene primers served as the basis for estimated nucleated cell counts. Using immunoSEQ multiplex PCR, the repertoire was profiled, and TCRdb retains in-frame clones only, with some absent. V and J calls and clone size are given by that table; D and trimming were obtained from the DNA. The sample carries a few hundred thousand clones, roughly four fifths recorded once.

The source of this sequence is a woman aged 80 or over with COVID-19, enrolled during active disease. This chain connects TRBV29-1 to TRBJ1-4; D call uncertain. Sequencing used peripheral blood. The CDR3 is CSAPDGANEKLFF. DNA for the CDR3: TGCAGCGCCCCGGACGGGGCTAATGAAAAACTGTTTTTT.